Below, one TCR beta chain is given with its context. Antigen: not known. Since a much larger clone is just one base distant, this may be a read error. The missing conserved phenylalanine or tryptophan at the end of this CDR3 makes a read error likely. Template material for TCR beta VDJ and CDR3 profiling consisted of genomic DNA. TCRdb passed the reads through MiXCR, listing each CDR3 protein once. The table has hundreds of thousands of distinct CDR3 sequences, around 45% seen once. The record originates from a study of CD8+CD57+ T cells in acquired aplastic anemia. Study results and limitations: The CD8+ Simpson's diversity of patients and controls was not significantly different.

This CDR3 comprises 16 residues. Germline CDR1 SGDLS, CDR2 YYNGEE. The V end was cut by 7 bases, the J end by 2 bases, with 21 bases between. Selection for sequencing was limited to patients who had shown CD8+CD57+ cell expansion by flow cytometry. The rearrangement joins TRBV9 to TRBJ1-2; a possible D gene is TRBD1 (6 bases). The sequence was collected from a human donor with aplastic anemia. Sequencing used sorted CD4+, CD8+, or CD8+CD57+ T cells (not recorded which) from PBMCs. The DNA for the CDR3 is TGTGCCAGCTCAAGTAATCCGGACAGATTAAACTATGGCTACACCGTC. This translates into CASSSNPDRLNYGYTV.